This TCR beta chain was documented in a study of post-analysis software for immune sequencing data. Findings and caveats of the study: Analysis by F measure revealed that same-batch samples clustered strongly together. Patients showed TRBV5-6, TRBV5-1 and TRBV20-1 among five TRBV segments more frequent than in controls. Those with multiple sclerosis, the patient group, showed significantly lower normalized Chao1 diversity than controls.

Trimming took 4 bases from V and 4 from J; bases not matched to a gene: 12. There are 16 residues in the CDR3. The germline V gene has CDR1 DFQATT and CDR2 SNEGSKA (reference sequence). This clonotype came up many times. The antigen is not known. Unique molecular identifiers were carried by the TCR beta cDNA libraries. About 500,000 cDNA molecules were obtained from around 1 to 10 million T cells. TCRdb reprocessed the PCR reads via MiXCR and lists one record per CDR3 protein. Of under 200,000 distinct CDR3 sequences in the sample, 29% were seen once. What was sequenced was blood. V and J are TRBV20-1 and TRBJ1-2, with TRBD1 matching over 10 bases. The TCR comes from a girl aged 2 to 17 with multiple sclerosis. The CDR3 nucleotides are TGCAGTGCTACGGACATCCTTAGGACAGGGGGCTATGGCTACACCTTC. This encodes CSATDILRTGGYGYTF.